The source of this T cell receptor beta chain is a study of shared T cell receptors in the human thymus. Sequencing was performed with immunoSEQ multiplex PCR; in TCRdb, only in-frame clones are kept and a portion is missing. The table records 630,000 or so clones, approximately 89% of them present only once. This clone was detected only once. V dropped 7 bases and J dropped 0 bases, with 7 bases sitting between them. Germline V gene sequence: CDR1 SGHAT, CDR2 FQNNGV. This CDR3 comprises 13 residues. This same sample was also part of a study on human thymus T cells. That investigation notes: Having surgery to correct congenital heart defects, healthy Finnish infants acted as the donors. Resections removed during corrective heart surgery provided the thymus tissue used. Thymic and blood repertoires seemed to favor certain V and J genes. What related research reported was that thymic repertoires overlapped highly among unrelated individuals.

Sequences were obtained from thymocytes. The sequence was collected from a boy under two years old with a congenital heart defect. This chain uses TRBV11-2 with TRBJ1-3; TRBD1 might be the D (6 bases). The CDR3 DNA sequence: TGTGCCAGCAAAGGGGGCTCTGGAAACACCATATATTTT. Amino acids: CASKGGSGNTIYF.